Each of the 32 T cell receptor beta chains below was sequenced from the same sample in a study of CD8+ T cells in alopecia areata. Sequencing templates came from extracted RNA that was reverse transcribed into cDNA. TCRdb's copy holds only in-frame clones and misses some; the assay was immunoSEQ multiplex PCR. The sample has 150,000 to 200,000 clones; approximately 56% are singletons. The material was CD4+ T cells sorted from blood, obtained at week 0. These receptors were collected from a human donor with alopecia areata.

As concerns this clone: This may arise from a read error, as a much more abundant clone is one base away. This chain links TRBV5-1 with TRBJ2-6, with D unclear. This CDR3 region has 14 residues. Germline-derived CDR1 and CDR2 are SGHRS and YFSETQ. Trimming pared 4 bases from V and 0 bases from J, leaving 5 bases between. CDR3 in DNA: TGCGCCAGCAGCCCCCCCTCTGGGGCCAACGTCCTGACTTTC. Amino acids: CASSPPSGANVLTF.

The chain links TRBV30 to TRBJ2-5; TRBD1 agrees at 7 bases. The CDR3 has 15 amino acids. CDR1 and CDR2 (germline): GTSNPN, SVGIG (reference sequence). V lost 2 bases and J lost 0; bases outside the gene matches: 6. The CDR3 DNA follows: TGTGCCTGGAGTCCGGGACAGCGGTACCAAGAGACCCAGTACTTC. This translates into CAWSPGQRYQETQYF.

This clone was found once. The rearrangement joins TRBV29-1 to TRBJ2-5; 8 bases align to TRBD1. There are 12 residues in the CDR3. CDR1 is SQVTM, CDR2 ANQGSEA, per germline. V dropped 7 bases and J dropped 1; count of bases not matched to a gene: 2. This chain's CDR3 is CSADRGQETQYF. The CDR3, as DNA: TGCAGCGCCGACAGGGGCCAAGAGACCCAGTACTTC.

This rearrangement joins TRBV29-1 to TRBJ2-3; 10 nucleotides match TRBD1. The CDR3 spans 14 residues. V shed 7 bases and J 1 base; nucleotides not matched to a gene: 5. Germline lookup yields CDR1 SQVTM and CDR2 ANQGSEA. The CDR3 loop is CSAAGTGGTDTQYF. The CDR3 DNA reads TGCAGCGCCGCCGGGACAGGGGGCACAGATACGCAGTATTTT.

As to this clone: With a much larger clone just one base away, this may be a read error. The chain employs TRBV7-6 and TRBJ2-3; D remains unclear. Germline V lookup: CDR1 SGHVS, CDR2 FNYEAQ. Trimming shortened V by 3 bases and J by 0 bases, and 1 base separated the two germline ends. CDR3 size: 12 residues. CDR3 DNA: TGTGCCAGCAGCTTTAGCACAGATACGCAGTATTTT. Translated: CASSFSTDTQYF.

The chain uses TRBV15 and TRBJ1-5; D not certain. The V gene lost 5 bases and the J gene lost 0 bases, with 11 bases spanning the gap. The CDR3 is 15 amino acids. Germline V CDR1 and CDR2: LNHNV, YYDKDF (reference sequence). In DNA, the CDR3 is TGTGCCACCAGCGCCGAATGGAGTAGCAATCAGCCCCAGCATTTT. This codes for CATSAEWSSNQPQHF.

The rearrangement uses TRBV7-3 and TRBJ2-6; the D gene is possibly TRBD1 (5 bases). The germline V gene has CDR1 SGHTA and CDR2 FQGTGA. Between the trimmed V and J ends, which lost 4 bases and 0 bases, there was a span of 7 bases. This CDR3 contains 15 residues. In nucleotides, the CDR3 is TGTGCCAGCAGCTACGACAGCTCTGGGGCCAACGTCCTGACTTTC. It is translated as CASSYDSSGANVLTF.

The chain couples TRBV25-1 to TRBJ2-4; the D gene is possibly TRBD2 (6 bases). The CDR3 consists of 15 residues. From germline, CDR1 is MGHDK and CDR2 SYGVNS. Trimming took 4 bases from V and 0 from J, leaving 10 bases between them. CDR3 in amino acids: CASSVEGLAKNIQYF. CDR3 DNA: TGTGCCAGCAGTGTGGAGGGCCTAGCCAAAAACATTCAGTACTTC.

The chain employs TRBV27 and TRBJ2-7, with 10 bases matching TRBD1. CDR3 length: 12 amino acids. Trimming removed 4 bases from V and 6 bases from J; junction bases left unmatched: 0. The germline V gene encodes CDR1 MNHEY and CDR2 SMNVEV (reference sequence). CDR3 coding DNA: TGTGCCAGCAGTTGGACAGGGGGCGAGCAGTACTTC. Protein sequence: CASSWTGGEQYF.

The gene calls are TRBV5-1 and TRBJ2-5, with 8 bases fitting TRBD2. Trimming at V came to 4 bases and at J to 1 base, leaving 15 bases not matched to a gene. Germline V gives CDR1 SGHRS, CDR2 YFSETQ. The CDR3 extends over 18 amino acids. CDR3 DNA: TGCGCCAGCAGCCATCCGGATCGGAGCGGGGGCTCCCAAGAGACCCAGTACTTC. Protein product: CASSHPDRSGGSQETQYF.

J is TRBJ2-7 and V is TRBV9, with D perhaps matching TRBD1 (5 bases). The germline V gene has CDR1 SGDLS and CDR2 YYNGEE. The CDR3 extends over 15 amino acids. Deletions cut 0 bases from V and 0 bases from J, with 10 bases between. CDR3 in amino acids: CASSVGRGLSYEQYF. The CDR3 DNA sequence: TGTGCCAGCAGCGTAGGTAGGGGCCTCTCCTACGAGCAGTACTTC.

This clone was seen once. The CDR3 DNA follows: TGTGCCAGCAGTGCCTCAGGGAGGAATGAAAAACTGTTTTTT. This codes for CASSASGRNEKLFF. The chain uses TRBV2 and TRBJ1-4; the D gene is possibly TRBD1 (5 bases). V gave up 4 bases and J gave up 5 bases, with 11 bases separating them. Germline V CDR1 and CDR2: SNHLY, FYNNEI. There are 14 residues in the CDR3.

A single count supports this clone. The chain uses TRBV6-5 and TRBJ2-2; 8 bases fit TRBD1. The V gene's germline CDR1 is MNHEY and CDR2 SVGAGI. After removal of 2 bases from V and 5 bases from J, the junction contained 4 bases not matched to a gene. The CDR3 contains 15 residues. As DNA, the CDR3 is TGTGCCAGCAGTTACGGACAGGGAGGTACCGGGGAGCTGTTTTTT. Its protein product is CASSYGQGGTGELFF.

This clone has a handful of counts. The chain uses TRBV9 and TRBJ2-7; TRBD2 might be the D (5 bases). The CDR3 runs 15 residues. Trimming removed 3 bases from V and 6 bases from J, with 19 bases in between. Germline CDR1 SGDLS, CDR2 YYNGEE. This CDR3 reads CASSASRAPSGEQYF. The DNA for the CDR3 is TGTGCCAGCAGCGCTAGCCGGGCCCCGAGCGGCGAGCAGTACTTC.

There are a few counts of this clone. The chain links TRBV6-5 to TRBJ1-6, with D maybe TRBD1 (5 bases). This CDR3 is built from 10 residues. From germline, CDR1 is MNHEY and CDR2 SVGAGI. With 8 bases removed from V and 14 bases from J, the gap between germline ends came to 10 bases. This chain's CDR3 is CASGTNTLHF. DNA for the CDR3: TGTGCCAGCGGGACTAACACCCTCCACTTT.

The chain joins TRBV15 to TRBJ1-5; unclear D gene. There are 12 residues in the CDR3. V shed 8 bases and J shed 7 bases, with 12 bases lying between them. CDR1 and CDR2 from the germline V gene are LNHNV and YYDKDF (reference sequence). The chain's CDR3 is CATAKAGQPQHF. For the CDR3, the DNA is TGTGCCACCGCGAAAGCCGGGCAGCCCCAGCATTTT.

The gene calls are TRBV25-1 and TRBJ2-7; 7 nucleotides agree with TRBD1. V was clipped by 2 bases and J by 6 bases; unmatched bases: 4. CDR3 size: 13 residues. From germline, CDR1 is MGHDK and CDR2 SYGVNS. DNA of the CDR3: TGTGCCAGCAGTGAAAGGGCAGGGGGCGAGCAGTACTTC. Residues: CASSERAGGEQYF.

The chain employs TRBV7-9 and TRBJ2-6; D not resolved. Germline CDR1 and CDR2: SEHNR and FQNEAQ (reference sequence). The CDR3 has 13 residues. The V gene lost 0 bases and the J gene lost 8 bases, with 5 bases spanning the gap. CDR3 loop: CASSLAVSNVLTF. DNA for the CDR3: TGTGCCAGCAGCTTAGCGGTCTCCAACGTCCTGACTTTC.

V usage is TRBV30 and J usage is TRBJ2-2; D ambiguous. Trimming pared 3 bases from V and 6 bases from J, leaving 14 bases between. The germline V gene has CDR1 GTSNPN and CDR2 SVGIG (reference sequence). The CDR3 consists of 14 residues. CDR3 protein: CAWRSGLVSGELFF. CDR3 coding DNA: TGTGCCTGGAGATCAGGATTAGTTTCCGGGGAGCTGTTTTTT.

This clone was detected a few times. The chain combines TRBV7-9 with TRBJ2-5; TRBD1 is a possible D gene (6 bases). Germline CDR1 SEHNR, CDR2 FQNEAQ (reference sequence). Trimming took 5 bases from V and 4 from J, leaving 14 bases between them. This CDR3 comprises 14 residues. Here the CDR3 reads CASSPRTGRETQYF. The CDR3 DNA sequence: TGTGCCAGCAGCCCCCGAACAGGGAGAGAGACCCAGTACTTC.

The gene calls are TRBV30 and TRBJ2-7; 11 nucleotides match TRBD1. Per the germline V gene, CDR1 is GTSNPN and CDR2 is SVGIG (reference sequence). After removal of 8 bases from V and 2 bases from J, the junction contained 8 bases not matched to a gene. This CDR3 is built from 14 residues. The CDR3 reads CARRGQGGTYEQYF. As DNA, the CDR3 is TGTGCCCGGCGGGGACAGGGGGGAACCTACGAGCAGTACTTC.

The V call is TRBV11-1, the J call TRBJ2-2; the D is unclear. The CDR3 has 14 amino acids. V was shortened by 3 bases and J by 5 bases, with 10 bases between the two germline ends. The germline V gene encodes CDR1 SGHAT and CDR2 FQDESV (reference sequence). The CDR3 nucleotides are TGTGCCAGCAGCTTGGGGTTCGATACCGGGGAGCTGTTTTTT. This translates into CASSLGFDTGELFF.

V is TRBV6-5 and J is TRBJ1-2; the match to TRBD1 covers 7 bases. Trimming took 5 bases from V and 8 from J; bases not matched to a gene: 8. Germline V gene data show CDR1 as MNHEY and CDR2 as SVGAGI. The CDR3 sequence is 13 residues long. The CDR3 spells CASSTTGDSGYTF. Written as DNA, the CDR3 is TGTGCCAGCAGTACTACAGGGGATTCCGGCTACACCTTC.

The chain recombines TRBV2 with TRBJ1-2; unclear D gene. Germline assignment: CDR1 SNHLY and CDR2 FYNNEI. The ends were cut back, 2 bases at V and 3 bases at J, with 7 bases in the middle. The CDR3 is 13 amino acids. Here the CDR3 DNA reads TGTGCCAGCAGTGAAATGAGTGACTATGGCTACACCTTC. It yields the protein CASSEMSDYGYTF. The full variable domain, its missing parts supplied by reference TRBV2 and TRBJ1-2, is EPEVTQTPSHQVTQMGQEVILRCVPISNHLYFYWYRQILGQKVEFLVSFYNNEISEKSEIFDDQFSVERPDGSNFTLKIRSTKLEDSAMYFCASSEMSDYGYTFGSGTRLTVV.

The chain is built from TRBV15 and TRBJ2-5; D not certain. CDR1 is LNHNV and CDR2 is YYDKDF in the germline V gene (reference sequence). Trimming took 3 bases from V and 0 from J, leaving 5 bases between them. CDR3 size: 13 residues. This chain's CDR3 is CATSSRYQETQYF. The CDR3 bases are TGTGCCACCAGCAGTAGGTACCAAGAGACCCAGTACTTC.

This clone was detected ten times or more. The V call is TRBV2, the J call TRBJ1-1; perhaps TRBD1 as D (6 bases). The CDR3 is 14 residues long. The V end lost 0 bases, the J end lost 8 bases, and 13 bases lay between the germline ends. Germline V gene lookup returns CDR1 SNHLY and CDR2 FYNNEI. CDR3 protein: CASSEAGRGAEAFF. CDR3 nucleotides: TGTGCCAGCAGTGAAGCAGGGCGGGGGGCCGAAGCTTTCTTT.

The chain employs TRBV15 and TRBJ1-2, with 9 bases lining up with TRBD1. The CDR3 extends over 15 amino acids. Germline assignment: CDR1 LNHNV and CDR2 YYDKDF (reference sequence). Germline trimming cut 0 bases from V and 4 bases from J; bases unmatched to any gene: 3. The CDR3 is CATSREGQGGYGYTF. The CDR3, as DNA: TGTGCCACCAGCAGAGAGGGACAGGGAGGCTATGGCTACACCTTC.

This clone showed up just a few times. The V gene is TRBV6-1, the J gene TRBJ1-2, with TRBD1 identical over 7 bases. The CDR3 contains 12 residues. With 6 bases clipped from V and 6 bases from J, the junction kept 4 bases outside the gene matches. CDR1 is MNHNS and CDR2 is SASEGT in the germline V gene. The CDR3 reads CASSGTVDGYTF. The CDR3 DNA reads as TGTGCCAGCAGCGGGACAGTTGATGGCTACACCTTC.

In DNA, the CDR3 is TGTGCCTGGCGGACAGGGACTACCTACGAGCAGTACTTC. Translating gives CAWRTGTTYEQYF. This rearrangement joins TRBV30 to TRBJ2-5, with a weak D call TRBD1 (8 bases). The J call may be faulty, since TRBJ2-7 better matches the DNA end. Looked up from germline, CDR1 is GTSNPN and CDR2 is SVGIG (reference sequence). The CDR3 has 13 amino acids.

The rearrangement uses TRBV30 and TRBJ2-5; no clear D. The CDR3 loop spans 12 amino acids. Looked up from germline, CDR1 is GTSNPN and CDR2 is SVGIG (reference sequence). Trimming removed 5 bases from V and 5 bases from J, with 12 bases in between. CDR3 residues: CAWAPAMETQYF. DNA for the CDR3: TGTGCCTGGGCCCCCGCGATGGAGACCCAGTACTTC.

This clone was detected only a few times. The V call is TRBV6-5, the J call TRBJ1-4; D is undetermined. CDR1 MNHEY and CDR2 SVGAGI come from the germline V gene. V was trimmed by 7 bases and J by 5 bases, leaving 14 bases between them. This CDR3 contains 14 residues. CDR3 region: CASTKIGDNEKLFF. The CDR3 DNA reads as TGTGCCAGCACCAAAATCGGCGACAATGAAAAACTGTTTTTT.

The genes are TRBV29-1 and TRBJ2-3; D is undetermined. Trimming pared 4 bases from V and 2 bases from J, leaving 7 bases between. The length of the CDR3 is 12 residues. Per germline, CDR1 SQVTM and CDR2 ANQGSEA. CDR3 sequence (DNA): TGCAGCGTTGCCCTATTCACAGATACGCAGTATTTT. Amino acid sequence: CSVALFTDTQYF.